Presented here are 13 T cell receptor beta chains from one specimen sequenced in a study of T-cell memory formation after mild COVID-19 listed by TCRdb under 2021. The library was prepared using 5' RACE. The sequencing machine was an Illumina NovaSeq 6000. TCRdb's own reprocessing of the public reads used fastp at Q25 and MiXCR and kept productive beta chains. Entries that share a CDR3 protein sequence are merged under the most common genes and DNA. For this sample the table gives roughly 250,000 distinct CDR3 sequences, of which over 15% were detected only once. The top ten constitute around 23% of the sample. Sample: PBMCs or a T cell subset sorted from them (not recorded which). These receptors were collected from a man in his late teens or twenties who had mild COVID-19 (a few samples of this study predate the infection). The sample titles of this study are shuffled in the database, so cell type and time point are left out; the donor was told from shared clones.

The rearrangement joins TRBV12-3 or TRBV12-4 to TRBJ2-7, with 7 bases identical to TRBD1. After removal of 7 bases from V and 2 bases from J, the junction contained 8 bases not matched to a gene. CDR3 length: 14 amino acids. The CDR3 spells CASTGDSPTYEQYF. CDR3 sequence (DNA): TGTGCCAGCACCGGGGACAGTCCTACCTACGAGCAGTACTTC.

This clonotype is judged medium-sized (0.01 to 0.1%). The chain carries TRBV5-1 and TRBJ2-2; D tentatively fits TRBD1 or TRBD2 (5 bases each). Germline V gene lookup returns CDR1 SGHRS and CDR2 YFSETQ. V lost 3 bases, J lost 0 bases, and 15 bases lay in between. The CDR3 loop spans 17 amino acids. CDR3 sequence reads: CASSSNGANANTGELFF. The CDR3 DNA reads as TGCGCCAGCAGCTCGAACGGGGCTAACGCGAACACCGGGGAGCTGTTTTTT.

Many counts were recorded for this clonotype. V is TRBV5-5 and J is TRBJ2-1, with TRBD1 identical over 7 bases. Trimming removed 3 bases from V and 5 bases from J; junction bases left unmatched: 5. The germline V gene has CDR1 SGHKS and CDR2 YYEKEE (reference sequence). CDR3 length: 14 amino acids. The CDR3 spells CASSWFTGDNEQFF. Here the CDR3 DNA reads TGTGCCAGCAGCTGGTTTACAGGGGACAATGAGCAGTTCTTC.

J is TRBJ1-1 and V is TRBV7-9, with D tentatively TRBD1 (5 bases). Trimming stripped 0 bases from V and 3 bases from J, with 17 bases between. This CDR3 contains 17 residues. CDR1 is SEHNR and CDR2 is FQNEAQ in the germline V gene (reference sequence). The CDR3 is CASSLARVQGFYTEAFF. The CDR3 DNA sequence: TGTGCCAGCAGCTTAGCGAGGGTTCAGGGCTTCTACACTGAAGCTTTCTTT.

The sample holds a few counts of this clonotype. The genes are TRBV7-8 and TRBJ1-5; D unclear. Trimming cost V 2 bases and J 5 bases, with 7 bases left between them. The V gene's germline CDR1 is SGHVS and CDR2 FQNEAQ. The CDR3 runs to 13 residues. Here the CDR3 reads CASSLRFDQPQHF. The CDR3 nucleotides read TGTGCCAGCAGCTTAAGGTTCGATCAGCCCCAGCATTTT.

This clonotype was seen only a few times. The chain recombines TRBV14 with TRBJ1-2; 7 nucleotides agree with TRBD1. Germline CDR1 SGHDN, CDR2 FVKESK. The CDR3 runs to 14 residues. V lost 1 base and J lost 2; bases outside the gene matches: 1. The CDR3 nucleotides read TGTGCCAGCAGCCAAGGGGGACAGAACTATGGCTACACCTTC. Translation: CASSQGGQNYGYTF.

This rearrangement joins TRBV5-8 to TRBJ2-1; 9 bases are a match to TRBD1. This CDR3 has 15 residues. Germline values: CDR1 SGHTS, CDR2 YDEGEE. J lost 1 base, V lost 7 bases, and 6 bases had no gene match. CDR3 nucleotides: TGTGCCAGCGGCACCGGGACAGGGTCCTACAATGAGCAGTTCTTC. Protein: CASGTGTGSYNEQFF.

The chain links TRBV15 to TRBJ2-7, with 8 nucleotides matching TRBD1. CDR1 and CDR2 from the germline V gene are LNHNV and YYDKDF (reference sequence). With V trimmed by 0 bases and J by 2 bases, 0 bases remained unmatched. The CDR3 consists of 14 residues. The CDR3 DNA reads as TGTGCCACCAGCAGAGACAGGGGGCCCTACGAGCAGTACTTC. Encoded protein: CATSRDRGPYEQYF.

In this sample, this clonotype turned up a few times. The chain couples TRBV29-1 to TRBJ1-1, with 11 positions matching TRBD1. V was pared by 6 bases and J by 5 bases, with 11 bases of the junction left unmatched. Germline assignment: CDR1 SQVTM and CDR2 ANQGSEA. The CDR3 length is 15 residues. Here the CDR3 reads CSVQTLGTGGTEAFF. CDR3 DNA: TGCAGCGTCCAAACTCTCGGGACAGGGGGGACTGAAGCTTTCTTT.

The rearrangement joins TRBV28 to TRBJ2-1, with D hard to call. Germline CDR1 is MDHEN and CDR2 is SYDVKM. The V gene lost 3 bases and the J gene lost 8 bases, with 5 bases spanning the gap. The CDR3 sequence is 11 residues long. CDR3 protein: CASSLGHEQFF. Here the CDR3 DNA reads TGTGCCAGCAGTTTGGGCCATGAGCAGTTCTTC.

This CDR3 reads CASSTLRPGQKETQYF. The CDR3 nucleotides are TGTGCCAGCAGCACCCTTAGACCGGGACAGAAAGAGACCCAGTACTTC. This chain links TRBV21-1 with TRBJ2-5; the D call of TRBD1 is as the table states it, not checked on the DNA. TRBV21-1 has pseudogene status. CDR3 length equals 16 residues.

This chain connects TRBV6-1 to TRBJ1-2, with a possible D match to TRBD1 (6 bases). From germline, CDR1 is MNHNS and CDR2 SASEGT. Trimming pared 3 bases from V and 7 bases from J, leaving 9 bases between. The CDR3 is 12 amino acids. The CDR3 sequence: CASSEGAPGYTF. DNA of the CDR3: TGTGCCAGCAGTGAGGGGGCTCCTGGCTACACCTTC.

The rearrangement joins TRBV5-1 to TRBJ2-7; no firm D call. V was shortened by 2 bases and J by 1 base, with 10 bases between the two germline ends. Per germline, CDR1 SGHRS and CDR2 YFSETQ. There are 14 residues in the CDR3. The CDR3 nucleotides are TGCGCCAGCAGCTTTTTCGGCCCATCCTACGAGCAGTACTTC. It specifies CASSFFGPSYEQYF.